This entry lists 23 T cell receptor beta chains sequenced from one sample in a study of cytomegalovirus exposure and HLA in healthy donors. The PCR made use of 60 Vbeta and 13 Jbeta primers. The table came from immunoSEQ multiplex PCR; TCRdb's copy has only in-frame clones and leaves some out. This table holds around 150,000 clones, 70% to 85% found once. The sample was PBMCs. The receptors shown here come from a man aged 25-40 years in good health and CMV-seropositive.

The V call is TRBV9, the J call TRBJ2-1; D is perhaps TRBD1 (6 bases). Germline loops: CDR1 SGDLS, CDR2 YYNGEE. This CDR3 spans 15 amino acids. V dropped 4 bases and J dropped 0 bases, with 11 bases sitting between them. CDR3 DNA sequence: TGTGCCAGCAGCCAACAGGGTTCCTCCTACAATGAGCAGTTCTTC. It yields the protein CASSQQGSSYNEQFF.

The V and J genes are TRBV30 and TRBJ2-7; weak D call: TRBD2 (5 bases). CDR1 GTSNPN and CDR2 SVGIG come from the germline V gene (reference sequence). Trimming removed 4 bases at V and 3 bases at J, with 10 bases between. This CDR3 contains 12 residues. The CDR3 sequence is CAWKRQLYEQYF. CDR3 coding DNA: TGTGCCTGGAAGCGGCAGCTCTACGAGCAGTACTTC.

In regard to this clone: One end of the junction fails to match germline, which may point to a read error. The CDR3 nucleotides are TGTTCCAGCAGCCCCAGTCTCTACGAGCAGTACTTC. Amino acids: CSSSPSLYEQYF. The gene calls are TRBV7-9 and TRBJ2-7; D is undetermined. Germline lookup yields CDR1 SEHNR and CDR2 FQNEAQ (reference sequence). The CDR3 runs 12 residues.

The gene calls are TRBV5-1 and TRBJ2-1, with D uncertain. The CDR3 totals 12 residues. V lost 0 bases and J 6 bases, leaving 4 bases between the germline ends. Per the germline V gene, CDR1 is SGHRS and CDR2 is YFSETQ. The CDR3 protein is CASSLDTNEQFF. The DNA for the CDR3 is TGCGCCAGCAGCTTGGACACCAATGAGCAGTTCTTC.

The V and J genes are TRBV5-4 and TRBJ1-4, with 8 bases fitting TRBD1. The CDR3 is 13 amino acids. The trim removed 5 bases at V and 4 bases at J, leaving 1 base unmatched. Germline V gene lookup returns CDR1 SGHNT and CDR2 YYREEE (reference sequence). CDR3 in DNA: TGTGCCAGCAGGACAGGGGTTAATGAAAAACTGTTTTTT. Its protein product is CASRTGVNEKLFF.

The gene calls are TRBV25-1 and TRBJ2-1, with D possibly TRBD2 on 7 matching bases. V was pared by 6 bases and J by 5 bases, with 17 bases between. Germline CDR1 reads MGHDK; CDR2 reads SYGVNS. This CDR3 comprises 15 residues. The CDR3 coding sequence is TGTGCCAGCAGCCAACCGGAGGGGGGGGACAATGAGCAGTTCTTC. This translates into CASSQPEGGDNEQFF.

V is TRBV30 and J is TRBJ1-5; perhaps TRBD1 as D (5 bases). Germline CDR1 and CDR2: GTSNPN and SVGIG (reference sequence). The V gene lost 2 bases and the J gene lost 3 bases, with 8 bases spanning the gap. CDR3 length equals 13 residues. The DNA of the CDR3 is TGTGCCTGGAGTAAAGGGGTCAATCAGCCCCAGCATTTT. Translation gives CAWSKGVNQPQHF.

The genes are TRBV27 and TRBJ2-5; possible D gene TRBD2, 6 bases. CDR1 is MNHEY, CDR2 SMNVEV, per germline (reference sequence). This CDR3 region has 10 residues. Trimming removed 11 bases at V and 12 bases at J, with 16 bases between. CDR3 DNA: TGTGCCGGATGGGGTGGGGGGAAGTACTTC. Residues: CAGWGGGKYF.

This clone was seen a single time. The chain combines TRBV7-2 with TRBJ1-1; D perhaps matches TRBD1 (6 bases). Germline V gives CDR1 SGHTA, CDR2 FQGNSA. CDR3 length: 15 amino acids. Between the trimmed V and J ends, which lost 2 bases and 4 bases, there was a span of 14 bases. CDR3 DNA sequence: TGTGCCAGCAGCTTATGGGGGGGCCAGAGCACTGAAGCTTTCTTT. Translating gives CASSLWGGQSTEAFF.

The J gene is TRBJ2-3, the V gene TRBV6-1, with TRBD2 matching over 8 bases. Germline V gene lookup returns CDR1 MNHNS and CDR2 SASEGT. Unmatched junction bases numbered 3, after V lost 7 bases and J lost 3 bases. CDR3 length: 13 amino acids. CDR3 protein: CASTPGGTDTQYF. DNA of the CDR3: TGTGCCAGCACCCCGGGGGGGACAGATACGCAGTATTTT.

This clone was found a few times. This chain links TRBV7-6 with TRBJ2-2; TRBD2 might be the D (7 bases). Trimming shortened V by 0 bases and J by 8 bases, and 16 bases separated the two germline ends. The CDR3 sequence is 16 residues long. CDR1 is SGHVS and CDR2 is FNYEAQ in the germline V gene. The CDR3 coding sequence is TGTGCCAGCAGCTTAGCAGGATCGGGGGGCCTAGGGGAGCTGTTTTTT. Translated, it gives CASSLAGSGGLGELFF.

V usage is TRBV7-3 and J usage is TRBJ2-2; TRBD1 aligns across 7 bases. Trimming removed 5 bases from V and 0 bases from J; junction bases left unmatched: 6. Germline values: CDR1 SGHTA, CDR2 FQGTGA. CDR3 length: 16 residues. CDR3 protein: CASSLRDRPNTGELFF. In DNA, the CDR3 is TGTGCCAGCAGCCTTAGGGACAGACCGAACACCGGGGAGCTGTTTTTT. Filled out from reference TRBV7-3 and TRBJ2-2, the complete variable domain reads GAGVSQTPSNKVTEKGKYVELRCDPISGHTALYWYRQSLGQGPEFLIYFQGTGAADDSGLPNDRFFAVRPEGSVSTLKIQRTERGDSAVYLCASSLRDRPNTGELFFGEGSRLTVL.

The V call is TRBV9, the J call TRBJ2-7; 9 bases fit TRBD1. Germline CDR1 is SGDLS and CDR2 is YYNGEE. The ends lost 3 bases at V and 5 bases at J; junction bases unmatched: 6. The CDR3 extends over 14 amino acids. The CDR3 DNA reads as TGTGCCAGCAGCGCGGGACAGGGAATAAACGAGCAGTACTTC. This encodes CASSAGQGINEQYF.

This clone came up once. This chain uses TRBV5-4 with TRBJ2-7; 8 bases are a match to TRBD1. CDR3 length equals 15 residues. Germline V gene lookup returns CDR1 SGHNT and CDR2 YYREEE (reference sequence). V lost 0 bases, J lost 4 bases, and 6 bases stayed unmatched. The chain's CDR3 is CASSLVTGASYEQYF. CDR3 nucleotide sequence: TGTGCCAGCAGCTTGGTGACAGGGGCCTCATACGAGCAGTACTTC. Complete variable domain (other parts from reference TRBV5-4 and TRBJ2-7): ETGVTQSPTHLIKTRGQQVTLRCSSQSGHNTVSWYQQALGQGPQFIFQYYREEENGRGNFPPRFSGLQFPNYSSELNVNALELDDSALYLCASSLVTGASYEQYFGPGTRLTVT.

With respect to this clone: Other DNA sequences in this sample translate to the same CDR3. The rearrangement uses TRBV6-5 and TRBJ1-2; the D gene is possibly TRBD1 (5 bases). V lost 0 bases, J lost 2 bases, and 13 bases lay in between. The CDR3 is 16 residues long. Per germline, CDR1 MNHEY and CDR2 SVGAGI. The DNA for the CDR3 is TGTGCCAGCAGTTACTCAACCTCGACAGCCAACTATGGCTACACCTTC. It specifies CASSYSTSTANYGYTF.

V is TRBV7-3 and J is TRBJ2-5; a possible D gene is TRBD1 (5 bases). CDR1 and CDR2 (germline): SGHTA, FQGTGA. Trimming stripped 8 bases from V and 0 bases from J, with 22 bases between. The length of the CDR3 is 17 residues. The CDR3 DNA reads TGTGCCAGCCATTCCCAGGCGACCTCAGGGTACCAAGAGACCCAGTACTTC. Protein: CASHSQATSGYQETQYF. The variable domain in full, with the rest retrieved from reference TRBV7-3 and TRBJ2-5, is GAGVSQTPSNKVTEKGKYVELRCDPISGHTALYWYRQSLGQGPEFLIYFQGTGAADDSGLPNDRFFAVRPEGSVSTLKIQRTERGDSAVYLCASHSQATSGYQETQYFGPGTRLLVL.

V and J are TRBV19 and TRBJ2-1; 14 bases are shared with TRBD2. Germline V gene data show CDR1 as LNHDA and CDR2 as SQIVND (reference sequence). The V segment lost 3 bases and the J segment 9 bases; nucleotides outside the gene matches: 1. CDR3 length equals 14 residues. The CDR3 here is CASSIGLAGGEQFF. The DNA for the CDR3 is TGTGCCAGTAGTATCGGACTAGCGGGAGGTGAGCAGTTCTTC.

The chain recombines TRBV9 with TRBJ2-4; 8 nucleotides match TRBD2. This CDR3 has 20 residues. Trimming took 0 bases from V and 1 from J; bases not matched to a gene: 15. Looked up from germline, CDR1 is SGDLS and CDR2 is YYNGEE. The CDR3 DNA is TGTGCCAGCAGCGTAGGAAGTAGCGGGAACCTGGGTCTGGCCAAAAACATTCAGTACTTC. Its translation is CASSVGSSGNLGLAKNIQYF.

The chain joins TRBV19 to TRBJ1-1; a weak D match, TRBD1 (6 bases). Germline CDR1 LNHDA, CDR2 SQIVND (reference sequence). This CDR3 spans 13 amino acids. The V end lost 4 bases, the J end lost 8 bases, and 14 bases lay between the germline ends. The CDR3, as DNA: TGTGCCAGTAGTAATAACAGGGAGAACGAAGCTTTCTTT. It yields the protein CASSNNRENEAFF.

The CDR3 bases are TGCGCCAGCAGGAGAACCCGGACAGGTGGCACAGATACGCAGTATTTT. Its translation: CASRRTRTGGTDTQYF. The chain joins TRBV4-3 to TRBJ2-3; 7 bases fit TRBD1. V shed 6 bases, J shed 1 base, and the junction held 10 bases outside the gene matches. Germline CDR1 is LGHNA and CDR2 is YSLEER. The CDR3 has 16 residues.

The genes are TRBV5-1 and TRBJ2-7; 7 positions match TRBD1. Germline loops: CDR1 SGHRS, CDR2 YFSETQ. The CDR3 contains 17 residues. With 0 bases clipped from V and 3 bases from J, the junction kept 12 bases outside the gene matches. For the CDR3, the DNA is TGCGCCAGCAGCTTGGCCGCGGCCACGGGACAGAACTACGAGCAGTACTTC. This sequence encodes CASSLAAATGQNYEQYF.

The chain couples TRBV7-3 to TRBJ2-1, with D possibly being TRBD2 (6 bases). The CDR3 loop spans 15 amino acids. The germline CDR1 and CDR2 sequences are SGHTA and FQGTGA. V lost 5 bases and J lost 5, with 16 bases in between. The CDR3 nucleotides are TGTGCCAGCAGCGCATCCGGCGGGGTCCACAATGAGCAGTTCTTC. Translation: CASSASGGVHNEQFF.

The J gene is TRBJ1-5, the V gene TRBV18; no definite D call. In germline, CDR1 is KGHSH, CDR2 LQKENI. V was clipped by 4 bases and J by 3 bases, with 16 bases between them. The CDR3 consists of 16 residues. The CDR3 loop is CASSLEMAGLNQPQHF. The CDR3, as DNA: TGTGCCAGCTCACTAGAGATGGCAGGCCTCAATCAGCCCCAGCATTTT.